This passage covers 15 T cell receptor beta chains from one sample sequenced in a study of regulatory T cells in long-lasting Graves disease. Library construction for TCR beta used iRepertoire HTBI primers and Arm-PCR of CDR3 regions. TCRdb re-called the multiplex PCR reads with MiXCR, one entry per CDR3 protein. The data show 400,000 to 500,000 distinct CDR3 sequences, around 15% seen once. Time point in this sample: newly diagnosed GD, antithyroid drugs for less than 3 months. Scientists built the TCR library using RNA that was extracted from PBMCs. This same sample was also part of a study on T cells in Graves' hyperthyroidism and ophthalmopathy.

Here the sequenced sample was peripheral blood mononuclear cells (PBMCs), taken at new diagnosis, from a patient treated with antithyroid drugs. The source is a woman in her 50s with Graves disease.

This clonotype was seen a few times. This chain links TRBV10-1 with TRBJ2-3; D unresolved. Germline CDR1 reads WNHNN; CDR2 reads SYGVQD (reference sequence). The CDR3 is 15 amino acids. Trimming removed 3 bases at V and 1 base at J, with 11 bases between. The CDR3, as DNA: TGCGCCAGCAGTGAAATTGGGATCGGCACAGATACGCAGTATTTT. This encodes CASSEIGIGTDTQYF.

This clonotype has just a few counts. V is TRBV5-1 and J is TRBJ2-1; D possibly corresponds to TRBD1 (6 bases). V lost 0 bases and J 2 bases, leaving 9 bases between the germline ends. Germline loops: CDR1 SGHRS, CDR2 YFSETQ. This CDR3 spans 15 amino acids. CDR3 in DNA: TGCGCCAGCAGCTTGGAAGGGACAACCTACAATGAGCAGTTCTTC. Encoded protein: CASSLEGTTYNEQFF. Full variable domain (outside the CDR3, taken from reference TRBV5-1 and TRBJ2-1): KAGVTQTPRYLIKTRGQQVTLSCSPISGHRSVSWYQQTPGQGLQFLFEYFSETQRNKGNFPGRFSGRQFSNSRSEMNVSTLELGDSALYLCASSLEGTTYNEQFFGPGTRLTVL.

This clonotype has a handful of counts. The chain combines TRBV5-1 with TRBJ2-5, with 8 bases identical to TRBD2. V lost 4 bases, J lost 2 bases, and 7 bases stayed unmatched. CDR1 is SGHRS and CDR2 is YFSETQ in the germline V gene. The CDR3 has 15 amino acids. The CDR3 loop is CASSLTIAGQETQYF. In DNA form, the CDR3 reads TGCGCCAGCAGCCTTACTATAGCGGGACAAGAGACCCAGTACTTC.

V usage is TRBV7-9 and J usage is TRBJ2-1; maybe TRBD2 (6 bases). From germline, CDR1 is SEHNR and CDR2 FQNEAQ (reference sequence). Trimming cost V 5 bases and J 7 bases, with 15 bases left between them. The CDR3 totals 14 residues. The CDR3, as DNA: TGTGCCAGCAGCATATGGGACTTCGAAAATGAGCAGTTCTTC. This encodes CASSIWDFENEQFF.

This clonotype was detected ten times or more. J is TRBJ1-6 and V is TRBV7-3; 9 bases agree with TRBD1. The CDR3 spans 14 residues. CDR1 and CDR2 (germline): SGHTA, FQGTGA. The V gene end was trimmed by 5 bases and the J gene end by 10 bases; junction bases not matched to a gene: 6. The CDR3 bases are TGTGCCAGCAGCCAGGACAGGGGACGCTCACCCCTCCACTTT. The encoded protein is CASSQDRGRSPLHF.

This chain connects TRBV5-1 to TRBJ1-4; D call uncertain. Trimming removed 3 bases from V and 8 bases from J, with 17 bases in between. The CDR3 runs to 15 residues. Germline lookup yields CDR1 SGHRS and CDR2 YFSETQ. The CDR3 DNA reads TGCGCCAGCAGCTATAATAGGGCTCCGAGGGAAAAACTGTTTTTT. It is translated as CASSYNRAPREKLFF.

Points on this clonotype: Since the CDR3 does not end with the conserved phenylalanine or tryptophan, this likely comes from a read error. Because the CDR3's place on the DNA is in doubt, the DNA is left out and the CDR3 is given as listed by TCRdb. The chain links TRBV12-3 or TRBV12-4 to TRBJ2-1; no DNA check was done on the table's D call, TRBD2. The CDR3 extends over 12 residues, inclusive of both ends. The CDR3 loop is CASRVPGDTQYL.

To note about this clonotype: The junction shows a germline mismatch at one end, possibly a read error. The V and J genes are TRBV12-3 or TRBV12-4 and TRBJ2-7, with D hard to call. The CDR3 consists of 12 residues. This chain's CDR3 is CASNLLGYEQYF. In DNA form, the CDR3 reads TGTGCCAGCAATTTACTGGGATACGAGCAGTACTTC.

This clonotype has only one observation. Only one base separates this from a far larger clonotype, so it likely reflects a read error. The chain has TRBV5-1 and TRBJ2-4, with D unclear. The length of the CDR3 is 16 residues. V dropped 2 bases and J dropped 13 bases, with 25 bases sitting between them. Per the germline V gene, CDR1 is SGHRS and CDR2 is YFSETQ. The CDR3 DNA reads TGCGCCAGCAGCTTCACCCTGGGTCGGACGCACAATGAGCAGTACTTC. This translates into CASSFTLGRTHNEQYF.

CDR3 in DNA: TGCGCCAGCAGCTGGGCGACAGCACAGGGTAACATTCAGTACTTC. Amino acid sequence: CASSWATAQGNIQYF. The chain employs TRBV5-1 and TRBJ2-4, with D perhaps TRBD1 (6 bases). Trimming removed 3 bases at V and 7 bases at J, with 17 bases between. The germline V gene encodes CDR1 SGHRS and CDR2 YFSETQ. The CDR3 is 15 residues long.

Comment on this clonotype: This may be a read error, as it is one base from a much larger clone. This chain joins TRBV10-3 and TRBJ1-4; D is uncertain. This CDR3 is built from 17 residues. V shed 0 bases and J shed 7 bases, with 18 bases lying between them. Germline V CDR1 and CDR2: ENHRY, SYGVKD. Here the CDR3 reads CAISESSGGDFGEKLFF. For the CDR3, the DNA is TGTGCCATCAGTGAGTCGTCGGGTGGGGATTTTGGTGAAAAACTGTTTTTT.

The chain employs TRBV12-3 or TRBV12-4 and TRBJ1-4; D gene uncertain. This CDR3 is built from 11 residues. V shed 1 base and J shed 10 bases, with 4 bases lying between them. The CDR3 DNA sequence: TGTGCCAGCAGTTTAGGCAGAAAACTGTTTTTT. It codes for CASSLGRKLFF.

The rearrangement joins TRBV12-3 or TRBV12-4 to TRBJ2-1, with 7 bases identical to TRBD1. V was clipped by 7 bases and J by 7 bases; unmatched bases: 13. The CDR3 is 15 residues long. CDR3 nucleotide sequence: TGTGCCAGCACTCACCGGGACAGTTCTTCAAATGAGCAGTTCTTC. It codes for CASTHRDSSSNEQFF.

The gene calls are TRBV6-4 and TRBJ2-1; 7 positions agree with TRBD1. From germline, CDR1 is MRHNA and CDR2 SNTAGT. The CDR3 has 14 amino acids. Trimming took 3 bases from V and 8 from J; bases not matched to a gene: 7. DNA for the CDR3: TGTGCCAGCAGTGAGACAGGGTATCTCGATGAGCAGTTCTTC. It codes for CASSETGYLDEQFF.

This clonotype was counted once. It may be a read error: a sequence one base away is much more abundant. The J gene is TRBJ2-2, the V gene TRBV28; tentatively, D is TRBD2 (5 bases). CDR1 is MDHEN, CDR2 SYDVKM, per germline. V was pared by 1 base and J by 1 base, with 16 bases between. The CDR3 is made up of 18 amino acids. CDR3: CASSLSHWTEENTGELFF. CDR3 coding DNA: TGTGCCAGCAGTTTATCCCACTGGACTGAGGAGAACACCGGGGAGCTGTTTTTT.